A single sample is the source of the 6 T cell receptor beta chains below, sequenced in a study of brain T cells in children with intractable seizures. Clones were sequenced by immunoSEQ multiplex PCR, and TCRdb holds only the in-frame ones, with some missing. The profile shows approximately 330,000 clones, 93% of them singletons. Specified time point: blood from clinic visit 5 months post-surgery; TSC patient then seizure free. The sample was peripheral blood, taken about 5 months after surgery. These receptors all come from a boy younger than two with tuberous sclerosis and intractable seizures.

The chain recombines TRBV4-1 with TRBJ2-3, with D tentatively TRBD1 or TRBD2 (6 bases each). CDR3 size: 15 residues. Trimming stripped 1 base from V and 5 bases from J, with 13 bases between. Germline V CDR1 and CDR2: MGHRA, YSYEKL. CDR3 sequence: CASSQVGGFRDTQYF. The CDR3 region has the DNA TGCGCCAGCAGCCAAGTGGGGGGCTTTAGAGATACGCAGTATTTT.

The chain joins TRBV7-3 to TRBJ1-1, with unresolved D. Trimming shortened V by 2 bases and J by 5 bases, and 9 bases separated the two germline ends. CDR3 length: 13 residues. Germline V gives CDR1 SGHTA, CDR2 FQGTGA. The CDR3 here is CASSLAEGTEAFF. The CDR3 DNA is TGTGCCAGCAGCTTAGCGGAGGGAACTGAAGCTTTCTTT. The entire variable domain, with the rest obtained from reference TRBV7-3 and TRBJ1-1, is as follows: GAGVSQTPSNKVTEKGKYVELRCDPISGHTALYWYRQSLGQGPEFLIYFQGTGAADDSGLPNDRFFAVRPEGSVSTLKIQRTERGDSAVYLCASSLAEGTEAFFGQGTRLTVV.

J is TRBJ2-7 and V is TRBV11-2; 7 bases line up with TRBD2. Germline-derived CDR1 and CDR2 are SGHAT and FQNNGV. The CDR3 totals 14 residues. Trimming cost V 1 base and J 3 bases; bases outside gene matches: 3. CDR3 sequence (DNA): TGTGCCAGCAGCTTAGCCAGCGGGATCTACGAGCAGTACTTC. Encoded protein: CASSLASGIYEQYF.

This sequence joins TRBV28 and TRBJ1-1, with D possibly matching TRBD1 (5 bases). CDR3 length: 13 residues. Between the trimmed V and J ends, which lost 6 bases and 8 bases, there was a span of 16 bases. Germline CDR1 MDHEN, CDR2 SYDVKM. Written as DNA, the CDR3 is TGTGCCAGCAGGGGGACGGCTGAACGGGAAGCTTTCTTT. Translation: CASRGTAEREAFF.

The V and J genes are TRBV5-4 and TRBJ2-7; 10 bases fit TRBD1. V gave up 1 base and J gave up 5 bases; unmatched junction bases: 9. Germline loops: CDR1 SGHNT, CDR2 YYREEE (reference sequence). The CDR3 has 16 residues. CDR3 sequence (DNA): TGTGCCAGCAGCTTGCAGGGACAGGGGAGGGGGCACGAGCAGTACTTC. It yields the protein CASSLQGQGRGHEQYF.

The V gene is TRBV4-1, the J gene TRBJ2-3, with D unresolved. The CDR3 contains 15 residues. The germline CDR1 and CDR2 sequences are MGHRA and YSYEKL. Trimming cost V 2 bases and J 6 bases, with 15 bases left between them. The CDR3 nucleotides are TGCGCCAGCAGCCAATTGAAAGGGTTCTTGGATACGCAGTATTTT. This translates into CASSQLKGFLDTQYF.